This T cell receptor (beta chain) comes out of a study of blood T cell repertoires in COVID-19. The overall study: From the United States, Italy and Spain came samples of acute and convalescent COVID-19. The analysed material was cDNA or gDNA that came from T cells, B-cell-depleted T cells, or PBMCs.

Original methodology: By means of reference gene primer amplification, nucleated cell counts were estimated. This table comes from immunoSEQ multiplex PCR, and its TCRdb copy is limited to in-frame clones, with some not included. V, J and clone size reflect that table, while D and trimming were determined from the DNA. The table shows roughly 310,000 clones, with roughly 90% occurring only once. The sample holds many counts of this clone. Looked up from germline, CDR1 is LGHNA and CDR2 is YNFKEQ. The V end lost 1 base, the J end lost 1 base, and 13 bases lay between the germline ends. The CDR3 totals 16 residues. Followed over time, Seattle patients had been enrolled while infection was active.

V gene TRBV4-2 combines with J gene TRBJ1-1; TRBD1 is a possible D gene (5 bases). The sample comprised peripheral blood. This receptor was taken from a woman in her twenties or thirties with COVID-19, enrolled during active disease. CDR3 protein: CASSQGEWQGNTEAFF. The CDR3 DNA follows: TGTGCCAGCAGCCAAGGTGAGTGGCAGGGGAACACTGAAGCTTTCTTT.